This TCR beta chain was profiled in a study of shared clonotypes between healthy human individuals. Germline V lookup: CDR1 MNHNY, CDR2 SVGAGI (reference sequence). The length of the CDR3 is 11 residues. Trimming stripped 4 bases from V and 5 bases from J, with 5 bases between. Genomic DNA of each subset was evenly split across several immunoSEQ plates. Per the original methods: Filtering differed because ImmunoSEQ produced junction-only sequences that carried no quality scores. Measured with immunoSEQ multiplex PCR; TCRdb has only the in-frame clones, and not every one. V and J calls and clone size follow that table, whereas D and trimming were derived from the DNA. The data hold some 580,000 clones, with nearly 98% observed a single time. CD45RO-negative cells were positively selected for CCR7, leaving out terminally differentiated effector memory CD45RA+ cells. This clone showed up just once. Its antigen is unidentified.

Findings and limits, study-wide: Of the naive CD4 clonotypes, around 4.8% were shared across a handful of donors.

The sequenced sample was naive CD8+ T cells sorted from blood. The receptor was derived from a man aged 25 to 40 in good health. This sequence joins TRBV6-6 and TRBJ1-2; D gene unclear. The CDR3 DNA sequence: TGTGCCAGCAGTTCCTTTTATGGCTACACCTTC. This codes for CASSSFYGYTF.